Given below is one T cell receptor beta chain in context. Antigen specificity is unknown. The data originate from a study of beta chain features in type 1 diabetes. Stem cell-like memory, regulatory, central memory and naive CD4+ cells were sorted via CD45RO/CCR7/CD25/CD127/CD95/CD27. TCRB transcripts that were expressed got sequenced, as all of the isolated RNA had been reverse transcribed. Each sample of naive, central memory or regulatory T cells had, on average, approximately 4 million reads. Assay: immunoSEQ multiplex PCR; the TCRdb copy retains only in-frame clones and omits some. This repertoire shows more than 140,000 clones, around a tenth found once; its top ten account for approximately 0.69%. Notes on the study in general: In the patient group, naive, central memory and Treg TCRB repertoires seemed more alike than in the healthy donor group. Sequencing from cDNA could over-represent high-TCR-expressing cells.

This clonotype originated in a woman aged 40 to 50 in good health. Specimen: central memory CD4+ T cells from blood.

The CDR3 sequence: CASSPSGAGGTRQYF. CDR3 coding DNA: TGTGCCAGCAGCCCCTCGGGGGCGGGGGGAACCCGGCAGTATTTT. The chain couples TRBV11-2 to TRBJ2-3; 8 bases align to TRBD2. This CDR3 has 15 residues. Germline lookup yields CDR1 SGHAT and CDR2 FQNNGV. V dropped 5 bases and J dropped 11; count of bases not matched to a gene: 15.